The 3 T cell receptor beta chains listed next were all sequenced from one sample in a study of CD8+ T cells in alopecia areata. RNA, once extracted, was reverse transcribed into cDNA for use as the sequencing template. The assay was immunoSEQ multiplex PCR, and TCRdb's table has in-frame clones only and misses some. The table lists 150,000 to 160,000 clones, more than 45% of them singletons. The sequenced sample was CD8+ T cells sorted from blood, obtained at week 0. The receptors stem from a human donor with alopecia areata.

The rearrangement links TRBV6-5 to TRBJ2-1; a possible D gene is TRBD1 (6 bases). CDR3 size: 12 residues. The germline V and J ends were trimmed by 4 bases and 9 bases, with 10 bases remaining between them. The germline V gene encodes CDR1 MNHEY and CDR2 SVGAGI. CDR3 protein: CASSLGAGEQFF. CDR3 bases: TGTGCCAGCAGTTTGGGGGCCGGTGAGCAGTTCTTC.

This chain joins TRBV19 and TRBJ2-7, with 9 bases aligning to TRBD1. The CDR3 is made up of 13 amino acids. Germline CDR1 reads LNHDA; CDR2 reads SQIVND (reference sequence). V dropped 4 bases and J dropped 7; count of bases not matched to a gene: 5. Written as DNA, the CDR3 is TGTGCCAGTAGTACCGGACAGGGGAGGGAGCAGTACTTC. Its translation: CASSTGQGREQYF.

With respect to this clone: A far larger clone is just one base off, so this is likely a read error. Other DNA sequences in the same sample also yield this CDR3. The chain is built from TRBV7-2 and TRBJ1-6; the D is unclear. Between the trimmed V and J ends, which lost 5 bases and 11 bases, there was a span of 13 bases. The CDR3 is made up of 13 amino acids. CDR1 and CDR2 (germline): SGHTA, FQGNSA. CDR3 residues: CASSQWTETPLHF. DNA for the CDR3: TGTGCCAGCAGCCAATGGACGGAGACACCCCTCCACTTT. Full variable domain (remainder filled in from reference TRBV7-2 and TRBJ1-6): GAGVSQSPSNKVTEKGKDVELRCDPISGHTALYWYRQSLGQGLEFLIYFQGNSAPDKSGLPSDRFSAERTGGSVSTLTIQRTQQEDSAVYLCASSQWTETPLHFGNGTRLTVT.